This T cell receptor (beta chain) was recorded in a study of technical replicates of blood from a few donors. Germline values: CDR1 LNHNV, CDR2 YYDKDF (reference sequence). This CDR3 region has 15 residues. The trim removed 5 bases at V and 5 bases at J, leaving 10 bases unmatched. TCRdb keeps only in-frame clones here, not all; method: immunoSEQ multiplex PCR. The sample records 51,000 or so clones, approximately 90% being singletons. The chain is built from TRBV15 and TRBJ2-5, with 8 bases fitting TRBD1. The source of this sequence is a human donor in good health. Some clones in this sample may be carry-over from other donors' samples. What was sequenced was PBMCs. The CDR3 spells CATSSPGQAWETQYF. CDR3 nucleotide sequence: TGTGCCACCAGCTCACCGGGACAGGCTTGGGAGACCCAGTACTTC.